The rows below give T cell receptor beta chains drawn from one sample of a study of blood T cells in healthy people across ages. A single record per CDR3 protein comes from TCRdb applying MiXCR to the 5' RACE reads. The sample has roughly 1.6 million distinct CDR3 sequences, around 36% seen once. Material for sequencing was blood. The receptor set was obtained from a woman aged 30 to 39 in good health. Both conserved end residues are part of each CDR3. Fields, in order: D gene, V gene, J gene, clone size, CDR3 DNA, CDR3 protein. The D gene is left open where the match is weak. The size entry is marked missing in some rows and otherwise reads once, few, many or a size class.

>.|TRBV28|TRBJ2-7|few
TGTGCCAGCAGCTGCCCACGACAGGGGGCCTTAGCGGGAGGGCCCTGCGAGCAGTACTTC
CASSCPRQGALAGGPCEQYF
>.|TRBV5-1|TRBJ2-1|.
TGCGCCAGCCGGAGTACTCTCTACAATGAGCAGTTCTTC
CASRSTLYNEQFF
>.|TRBV7-9|TRBJ1-2|.
TGTGCCAGCAGCTTAGGCAGGGTCCCATATGGCTACACCTTC
CASSLGRVPYGYTF
>TRBD2|TRBV2|TRBJ2-3|.
TGTGCCAGCAAGGTGGGGGGGACGAGCACAGATACGCAGTATTTT
CASKVGGTSTDTQYF
>.|TRBV25-1|TRBJ1-6|few
TGTGCCAGCAGTGAGAACGCGCGGCATTCACCCCTCCACTTT
CASSENARHSPLHF
>TRBD1|TRBV27|TRBJ2-7|.
TGTGCCAGCAGTTTCGGGGACAGAGGCAAGCAGTACTTC
CASSFGDRGKQYF
>TRBD1|TRBV10-3|TRBJ2-7|.
TGTGCCATCAGCCGGGACAGGGGATTTTCCGAGCAGTACTTC
CAISRDRGFSEQYF
>.|TRBV12-3/TRBV12-4|TRBJ2-1|few
TGTGCCAGCAGTTTTTACGGGGAAAACAATGAGCAGTTCTTC
CASSFYGENNEQFF
>.|TRBV5-1|TRBJ2-6|many
TGCGCCAGCAGCCACGCAGGACCTATTGTCTCTGGGGCCAACGTCCTGACTTTC
CASSHAGPIVSGANVLTF
>.|TRBV7-8|TRBJ1-2|few
TGTGCCAGCAGCTTATTATCTTCGCCAGGGCAATATGGCTACACCTTC
CASSLLSSPGQYGYTF
>.|TRBV20-1|TRBJ2-7|few
TGCAGTGCTAGAGATGGAAGGCTTAGCTCCTACGAGCAGTACTTC
CSARDGRLSSYEQYF
>.|TRBV5-1|TRBJ1-1|few
TGCGCCAGCAGCGTTGAGAGGGCGTACACTGAAGCTTTCTTT
CASSVERAYTEAFF
>TRBD2|TRBV10-3|TRBJ2-1|few
TGTGCCATCAGCGCCAGGGAGCGGGGCTACAATGAGCAGTTCTTC
CAISARERGYNEQFF
>TRBD1|TRBV10-3|TRBJ2-5|many
TGTGCCACGAAGGGACAGGGTCAGTCGGAGACCCAGTACTTC
CATKGQGQSETQYF
>TRBD2|TRBV20-1|TRBJ2-7|few
TGCAGTGCTAGAGACCCGGGACTAGGTTTCTACGAGCAGTACTTC
CSARDPGLGFYEQYF
>TRBD2|TRBV20-1|TRBJ2-7|few
TGCAGTGCTCCGAGACTAGCGGGAGGGTACCACGAGCAGTACTTC
CSAPRLAGGYHEQYF
>.|TRBV27|TRBJ2-5|.
TGTGCCAGCAGTTTAGGGGTGTACTCCCATCAGACCCAGTACTTC
CASSLGVYSHQTQYF
>.|TRBV5-1|TRBJ2-1|few
TGCGCCAGCAGCTTGATTCAGGGAACCTACAATGAGCAGTTCTTC
CASSLIQGTYNEQFF
>.|TRBV4-1|TRBJ2-1|few
TGCGCCAGCAGCCAAGATCCAGGGGTTTACAATGAGCAGTTCTTC
CASSQDPGVYNEQFF
>TRBD2|TRBV3-1|TRBJ2-3|.
TGTGCCAGCAGCCAAGGATGGGCTAGCGGGAGCACAGATACGCAGTATTTT
CASSQGWASGSTDTQYF
>TRBD1|TRBV6-5|TRBJ1-4|.
TGTGCCAGCAGAAATCAGGACAGGGGCACTGAAAAACTGTTTTTT
CASRNQDRGTEKLFF
>TRBD2|TRBV14|TRBJ2-5|.
TGTGCCAGCAGCTTACGACTAGCGGGGGGGCATACAGAGACCCAGTACTTC
CASSLRLAGGHTETQYF
>.|TRBV29-1|TRBJ1-2|many
TGCAGCGTCGCTAGACTTGATCAGGGCAATGGCTACACCTTC
CSVARLDQGNGYTF
>.|TRBV20-1|TRBJ1-1|many
TGCAGTGCTAGAGCCCACCAGAACACTGAAGCTTTCTTT
CSARAHQNTEAFF
>TRBD2|TRBV4-2|TRBJ2-1|many
TGTGCCAGCAGCCAAAGACTAGCGGGGGTCCACAATGAGCAGTTCTTC
CASSQRLAGVHNEQFF
>.|TRBV7-2|TRBJ1-4|.
TGTGCCAGCAGCTCCGAAGGGAGAGGGGAAGATGAAAAACTGTTTTTT
CASSSEGRGEDEKLFF
>.|TRBV3-1|TRBJ1-6|.
TGTGCCAGCAGCCAATCCTCTACAGGTGCGGCTTCACCCCTCCACTTT
CASSQSSTGAASPLHF
>TRBD2|TRBV7-2|TRBJ2-1|.
TGTGCCAGCAGCTTAGAGAGTAGCGGGGGTTACAATGAGCAGTTCTTC
CASSLESSGGYNEQFF